Shown below are 14 T cell receptor beta chains from a single sample sequenced in a study of T cell changes during pregnancy in multiple sclerosis. Here immunoSEQ multiplex PCR was the method, and the copy in TCRdb shows in-frame clones only, minus some. The repertoire holds 95,000 to 100,000 clones, around 90% seen once, with around 3.2% in the top ten. The material was peripheral blood, obtained in the second trimester of pregnancy. The origin of the receptors is a female donor with multiple sclerosis, enrolled in a pregnancy study.

V gene TRBV2 combines with J gene TRBJ1-5; a possible D gene is TRBD1 (6 bases). CDR1 SNHLY and CDR2 FYNNEI come from the germline V gene. This CDR3 spans 15 amino acids. V lost 2 bases to trimming and J lost 2 bases, with 10 bases between them. CDR3 in amino acids: CASSETGWGNQPQHF. In DNA form, the CDR3 reads TGTGCCAGCAGTGAAACAGGGTGGGGCAATCAGCCCCAGCATTTT.

V is TRBV6-5 and J is TRBJ2-1; 8 positions match TRBD2. Per germline, CDR1 MNHEY and CDR2 SVGAGI. The V segment lost 8 bases and the J segment 10 bases; nucleotides outside the gene matches: 10. This CDR3 has 13 residues. The DNA of the CDR3 is TGTGCCAGCGGCAATATACTAGCGGAAGAGCAGTTCTTC. It yields the protein CASGNILAEEQFF.

This chain connects TRBV27 to TRBJ1-1; D call uncertain. The CDR3 spans 14 residues. Germline lookup yields CDR1 MNHEY and CDR2 SMNVEV (reference sequence). The V end lost 3 bases, the J end lost 3 bases, and 11 bases lay between the germline ends. In DNA form, the CDR3 reads TGTGCCAGCAGTTTTTTGGGCAGTCACACTGAAGCTTTCTTT. Protein product: CASSFLGSHTEAFF.

The genes are TRBV6-4 and TRBJ2-1; TRBD2 agrees at 14 bases. The germline gives CDR1 MRHNA, CDR2 SNTAGT. This CDR3 spans 16 amino acids. V lost 6 bases to trimming and J lost 2 bases; unmatched junction nucleotides: 3. CDR3 amino acids: CASSGLAGGTYNEQFF. Written as DNA, the CDR3 is TGTGCCAGCAGCGGACTAGCGGGAGGCACCTACAATGAGCAGTTCTTC.

The chain has TRBV7-9 and TRBJ1-5, with TRBD1 identical over 7 bases. The germline gives CDR1 SEHNR, CDR2 FQNEAQ (reference sequence). V gave up 4 bases and J gave up 4 bases; unmatched junction bases: 7. This CDR3 comprises 15 residues. The CDR3 here is CASSSNGQVNQPQHF. The CDR3 region has the DNA TGTGCCAGCAGCTCCAACGGACAGGTTAATCAGCCCCAGCATTTT.

This rearrangement joins TRBV15 to TRBJ2-7, with D perhaps matching TRBD1 (5 bases). Germline CDR1 LNHNV, CDR2 YYDKDF (reference sequence). The CDR3 has 16 amino acids. Trimming removed 4 bases from V and 2 bases from J, with 18 bases in between. The CDR3 nucleotides are TGTGCCACCAGCATGGGGCTTAAGACGATGGCCTACGAGCAGTACTTC. This encodes CATSMGLKTMAYEQYF.

In DNA, the CDR3 is TGTGCCAGTAGGCCCCGGGAGGGCCGAAGTAATGAGCAGTTCTTC. It codes for CASRPREGRSNEQFF. This sequence joins TRBV19 and TRBJ2-1; 8 bases are a match to TRBD2. V trimming: 6 bases; J trimming: 7 bases; junction bases outside the gene matches: 11. The length of the CDR3 is 15 residues. From germline, CDR1 is LNHDA and CDR2 SQIVND (reference sequence).

The chain joins TRBV5-1 to TRBJ2-7; D might be TRBD1 (6 bases). The V end lost 0 bases, the J end lost 1 base, and 11 bases lay between the germline ends. Germline CDR1 reads SGHRS; CDR2 reads YFSETQ. This CDR3 has 15 residues. The CDR3: CASSLEGTSSYEQYF. The CDR3 coding sequence is TGCGCCAGCAGCTTGGAAGGGACATCTTCCTACGAGCAGTACTTC. Drawing the rest from reference TRBV5-1 and TRBJ2-7, the complete variable domain is KAGVTQTPRYLIKTRGQQVTLSCSPISGHRSVSWYQQTPGQGLQFLFEYFSETQRNKGNFPGRFSGRQFSNSRSEMNVSTLELGDSALYLCASSLEGTSSYEQYFGPGTRLTVT.

V and J are TRBV7-9 and TRBJ2-5; TRBD1 agrees at 7 bases. V was clipped by 5 bases and J by 4 bases; unmatched bases: 4. This CDR3 has 13 amino acids. Germline CDR1 and CDR2: SEHNR and FQNEAQ (reference sequence). CDR3 DNA sequence: TGTGCCAGCAGCCCCCGACAGGGAGAGACCCAGTACTTC. It translates to CASSPRQGETQYF.

The chain is built from TRBV10-1 and TRBJ1-1; D not resolved. The length of the CDR3 is 13 residues. The ends were cut back, 5 bases at V and 5 bases at J, with 12 bases in the middle. CDR1 WNHNN and CDR2 SYGVQD come from the germline V gene (reference sequence). The CDR3 reads CASSSGILTEAFF. Here the CDR3 DNA reads TGCGCCAGCAGTAGCGGGATTTTAACTGAAGCTTTCTTT.

The chain uses TRBV19 and TRBJ2-2; 9 nucleotides line up with TRBD2. Trimming removed 3 bases from V and 7 bases from J; junction bases left unmatched: 9. The germline gives CDR1 LNHDA, CDR2 SQIVND (reference sequence). This CDR3 contains 16 residues. In DNA form, the CDR3 reads TGTGCCAGTAGTATCGGACTAGCGTCGGTCCTCGGGGAGCTGTTTTTT. It yields the protein CASSIGLASVLGELFF.

The gene calls are TRBV5-1 and TRBJ2-7; TRBD1 matches at 11 bases. V lost 4 bases, J lost 5 bases, and 8 bases stayed unmatched. CDR1 and CDR2 from the germline V gene are SGHRS and YFSETQ. The CDR3 has 15 residues. The CDR3 DNA follows: TGCGCCAGCAGCCTCGGGACAGGGGGTGTCGACGAGCAGTACTTC. Translated, it gives CASSLGTGGVDEQYF.

The chain carries TRBV27 and TRBJ2-6, with a tentative D call TRBD1 (5 bases). CDR3 length: 16 residues. Germline V lookup: CDR1 MNHEY, CDR2 SMNVEV (reference sequence). The V end was cut by 2 bases, the J end by 2 bases, with 10 bases between. CDR3 DNA sequence: TGTGCCAGCAGTTTACAGGGCCTTCCTGGGGCCAACGTCCTGACTTTC. Protein: CASSLQGLPGANVLTF.

In nucleotides, the CDR3 is TGCGCCAGCAGCTTGGCGTCGTTCTCCACTGAAGCTTTCTTT. Amino acid sequence: CASSLASFSTEAFF. The chain is built from TRBV5-1 and TRBJ1-1; unclear D gene. V shed 0 bases and J shed 4 bases, with 10 bases lying between them. There are 14 residues in the CDR3. Germline V gene lookup returns CDR1 SGHRS and CDR2 YFSETQ.